Here is one TCR beta chain with its context. The data were taken from a study of cytomegalovirus exposure and HLA in healthy donors. Study-level background: There were around 100 million unique TCR beta sequences, drawn from roughly 200 million T cells, in an earlier analysis.

In germline, CDR1 is SGHRS, CDR2 YFSETQ. The CDR3 has 14 residues. Trimming took 6 bases from V and 5 from J; bases not matched to a gene: 9. PCR primers comprised 60 Vbeta and 13 Jbeta primers. TCRdb's copy holds only in-frame clones and misses some; the assay was immunoSEQ multiplex PCR. The data contain more than 65,000 clones, 74% of them singletons. The chain couples TRBV5-1 to TRBJ2-7; 9 positions match TRBD1. The sequencing input was PBMCs. This receptor was obtained from a woman aged 55-70 years in good health and CMV-seropositive. The CDR3, as DNA: TGCGCCAGCAAAACAGGGGGCGCGAACAACGAGCAGTACTTC. Protein sequence: CASKTGGANNEQYF.